This T cell receptor (beta chain) was documented in a study of T cells after yellow fever vaccination. Note on this clonotype: Its target is unknown.

Regarding the study as a whole: When the response was secondary, it was weaker but reached its peak faster, day 5 versus 15. Detected again after the booster were most primary-vaccination clones, at almost 97% CD4 and about 89% CD8.

The authors made TCR cDNA by 5'RACE template switching, adding a universal primer site and UMIs. TCRdb used MiXCR to reprocess the 5' RACE reads, holding one entry per CDR3 protein. The sample consists of some 160,000 distinct CDR3 sequences, over 7% of them appearing once. V lost 7 bases, J lost 1 base, and 11 bases lay in between. The CDR3 is made up of 14 amino acids. CDR1 is ENHRY and CDR2 is SYGVKD in the germline V gene. The chain uses TRBV10-3 and TRBJ2-1; D perhaps matches TRBD1 (6 bases). This TCR came from a young man who received the YFV17D yellow fever vaccine. The material sequenced was CD8+ T cells sorted from PBMCs, taken 45 days after the yellow fever booster vaccination. CDR3 loop: CAINSGQSYNEQFF. The CDR3 nucleotides read TGTGCCATCAACTCAGGACAGTCCTACAATGAGCAGTTCTTC.